The 2 T cell receptor beta chains below were found in one sample sequenced in a study of CD8+CD57+ T cells in acquired aplastic anemia. Those patients picked for sequencing had displayed CD8+CD57+ cell expansion on flow cytometry. Genomic DNA templated the TCR beta VDJ and CDR3 profiling. From the reads, TCRdb called clonotypes with MiXCR, one entry per CDR3 protein. Altogether 450,000 to 550,000 distinct CDR3 sequences are present, roughly 34% being singletons, with the ten largest covering about 0.8%. Sequenced: sorted CD4+, CD8+, or CD8+CD57+ T cells (not recorded which) from PBMCs. These TCRs come from a human donor with aplastic anemia.

The sample holds many counts of this clonotype. V usage is TRBV19 and J usage is TRBJ2-7, with D maybe TRBD2 (6 bases). CDR1 is LNHDA and CDR2 is SQIVND in the germline V gene (reference sequence). This CDR3 contains 14 residues. V lost 7 bases to trimming and J lost 3 bases, with 16 bases between them. The CDR3 coding sequence is TGTGCCAGTAAAGGAGGGGACGGACACTACGAGCAGTACTTC. Encoded protein: CASKGGDGHYEQYF.

The gene calls are TRBV30 and TRBJ1-6, with 7 bases lining up with TRBD1. Germline trimming cut 2 bases from V and 6 bases from J; bases unmatched to any gene: 13. CDR3 length: 17 residues. The germline gives CDR1 GTSNPN, CDR2 SVGIG (reference sequence). CDR3 loop: CAWSLRTGRYSNSPLHF. CDR3 bases: TGTGCCTGGAGTCTAAGGACAGGTCGTTATAGTAATTCACCCCTCCACTTT.